These T cell receptor beta chains were read from a single sample in a study of T cell repertoires in cytomegalovirus infection. Using its own MiXCR run on the reads, TCRdb lists one record per CDR3 protein. The data contain approximately 990,000 distinct CDR3 sequences, around 31% of them singletons. What these receptors recognize is not known. Sequences were derived from cultured CD8+ T cells from PBMCs, sampled from culture after CMV antigen stimulation. Receptors originate from a human donor in good health (CMV status not recorded). Some clones in this sample may be carry-over from other donors' samples. The CDR3 runs from the conserved cysteine through the conserved F or W. A D gene is named only where the DNA matches it firmly. Rows give clone size only sometimes, using once, few, many, or a class for an expanded clone.

D: TRBD2; size: -; J: TRBJ2-3; V: TRBV6-6; CDR3: CAMSSGGGTVTQYF; DNA: TGTGCCATGTCTAGCGGGGGGGGAACAGTTACGCAGTATTTT
D: -; size: few; J: TRBJ2-3; V: TRBV15; CDR3: CATSIGTRTSTDTQYF; DNA: TGTGCCACCAGCATCGGGACGCGTACTAGCACAGATACGCAGTATTTT
D: -; size: -; J: TRBJ1-1; V: TRBV4-2; CDR3: CASSQEGWGLTEAFF; DNA: TGTGCCAGCAGCCAAGAAGGATGGGGGCTGACTGAAGCTTTCTTT
D: -; size: -; J: TRBJ2-2; V: TRBV7-8; CDR3: CASSHPSRGLGAGELFF; DNA: TGTGCCAGCAGTCACCCGTCTCGGGGACTCGGTGCCGGGGAGCTGTTTTTT
D: -; size: -; J: TRBJ2-1; V: TRBV12-3/TRBV12-4; CDR3: CASSPGKDSYNEQFF; DNA: TGTGCCAGCAGTCCCGGAAAGGACTCCTACAATGAGCAGTTCTTC
D: -; size: -; J: TRBJ1-6; V: TRBV6-1; CDR3: CASGVNSPLHF; DNA: TGTGCCAGCGGGGTTAATTCACCCCTCCACTTT
D: TRBD1; size: -; J: TRBJ1-2; V: TRBV4-1; CDR3: CASSQETGGRYGYTF; DNA: TGCGCCAGCAGCCAAGAGACAGGGGGTCGGTATGGCTACACCTTC
D: -; size: -; J: TRBJ1-5; V: TRBV5-1; CDR3: CASSLSGKQAYQPQHF; DNA: TGCGCCAGCAGCTTGAGTGGGAAGCAAGCGTATCAGCCCCAGCATTTT
D: -; size: many; J: TRBJ2-2; V: TRBV27; CDR3: CASSLGLTGELFF; DNA: TGTGCCAGCAGCTTAGGCCTAACCGGGGAGCTGTTTTTT
D: -; size: -; J: TRBJ1-1; V: TRBV6-5; CDR3: CASSFPYDTEAFF; DNA: TGTGCCAGCAGTTTCCCGTACGACACTGAAGCTTTCTTT
D: -; size: few; J: TRBJ2-7; V: TRBV7-8; CDR3: CASSLTPGTYEQYF; DNA: TGTGCCAGCAGCCTGACGCCAGGGACTTACGAGCAGTACTTC
D: -; size: many; J: TRBJ2-2; V: TRBV6-5; CDR3: CATARGGGTGELFF; DNA: TGTGCCACCGCGAGAGGGGGTGGGACCGGGGAGCTGTTTTTT
D: TRBD2; size: many; J: TRBJ2-2; V: TRBV7-9; CDR3: CASSLLTSVTGELFF; DNA: TGTGCCAGCAGCTTACTTACTAGCGTCACCGGGGAGCTGTTTTTT
D: -; size: few; J: TRBJ1-5; V: TRBV9; CDR3: CASSGAAGHQPQHF; DNA: TGTGCCAGCTCCGGGGCGGCTGGTCATCAGCCCCAGCATTTT
D: -; size: many; J: TRBJ1-1; V: TRBV7-8; CDR3: CASSVQATLNTEAFF; DNA: TGTGCCAGCAGCGTCCAGGCCACACTGAACACTGAAGCTTTCTTT
D: TRBD1; size: -; J: TRBJ1-1; V: TRBV5-1; CDR3: CASSYTLQGTEAFF; DNA: TGCGCCAGCAGCTACACCTTACAGGGGACTGAAGCTTTCTTT
D: -; size: -; J: TRBJ2-4; V: TRBV6-5; CDR3: CASSYGDNIQYF; DNA: TGTGCCAGCAGTTACGGGGACAACATTCAGTACTTC
D: -; size: many; J: TRBJ2-3; V: TRBV7-3; CDR3: CASSLFISRETDTQYF; DNA: TGTGCCAGCAGCTTATTTATTTCCCGGGAAACAGATACGCAGTATTTT
D: TRBD2; size: -; J: TRBJ2-4; V: TRBV6-1; CDR3: CASRPLAGGTYGNIQYF; DNA: TGTGCCAGCAGACCGCTAGCGGGGGGGACTTATGGAAACATTCAGTACTTC
D: TRBD1; size: few; J: TRBJ1-5; V: TRBV12-3/TRBV12-4; CDR3: CASTGQSNQPQHF; DNA: TGTGCCAGCACGGGACAGAGCAATCAGCCCCAGCATTTT
D: TRBD2; size: many; J: TRBJ2-1; V: TRBV7-6; CDR3: CASSPRGGQGNEQFF; DNA: TGTGCCAGCAGCCCCCGGGGGGGGCAGGGGAATGAGCAGTTCTTC
D: -; size: -; J: TRBJ1-3; V: TRBV11-3; CDR3: CASSLDGPLSGNTIYF; DNA: TGTGCCAGCAGCTTAGACGGACCGCTCTCTGGAAACACCATATATTTT
D: TRBD1; size: few; J: TRBJ1-2; V: TRBV29-1; CDR3: CSVTGTVYGYTF; DNA: TGCAGCGTGACCGGGACAGTCTATGGCTACACCTTC
D: -; size: few; J: TRBJ1-2; V: TRBV7-9; CDR3: CASSGGFEIYGYTF; DNA: TGTGCCAGCAGCGGGGGGTTCGAGATCTATGGCTACACCTTC